Listed below are T cell receptor beta chains from one sample, sequenced in a study of cytomegalovirus exposure and HLA in healthy donors. Sequencing used immunoSEQ multiplex PCR; TCRdb keeps in-frame clones, though not all of them. The repertoire consists of 95,000 to 100,000 clones, with 75% to 90% occurring once and the leading ten covering approximately 4%. Sequenced: PBMCs. The receptors here all came from a man aged 30 to 39 in good health and CMV-seronegative. Each CDR3 is given with its conserved first and last residue. D genes are given only for firm matches. The size field is filled for only some rows; it gives once, few, many or a size class.

j_gene	v_gene	d_gene	abundance	CDR3aa	CDR3nt
TRBJ2-7	TRBV15	.	.	CATSRSGGGPHYEQYF	TGTGCCACCAGCAGGTCGGGCGGGGGCCCCCACTACGAGCAGTACTTC
TRBJ2-1	TRBV4-3	TRBD2	.	CASSQLPGLAGYNEQFF	TGCGCCAGCAGCCAACTTCCGGGACTAGCGGGCTACAATGAGCAGTTCTTC
TRBJ1-3	TRBV18	.	once	CASSPPTRDTIYF	TGTGCCAGCTCACCTCCAACACGGGACACCATATATTTT
TRBJ2-7	TRBV30	.	.	CAWSAQTYEQYF	TGTGCCTGGAGTGCGCAGACCTACGAGCAGTACTTC
TRBJ1-1	TRBV5-1	TRBD1	.	CASSLGQGGTEAFF	TGCGCCAGCAGCCTAGGACAGGGGGGAACTGAAGCTTTCTTT
TRBJ2-7	TRBV19	.	.	CASSIDLLVPPYEQYF	TGTGCCAGTAGTATAGACCTGCTAGTCCCCCCCTACGAGCAGTACTTC
TRBJ2-7	TRBV5-1	.	.	CASSFRSRGEQYF	TGCGCCAGCAGCTTTCGGTCCCGGGGCGAGCAGTACTTC
TRBJ1-2	TRBV19	.	.	CASTPDSWNYGYTF	TGTGCCAGTACCCCGGACAGTTGGAACTATGGCTACACCTTC
TRBJ1-1	TRBV7-3	TRBD1	.	CASSSTGSTEAFF	TGTGCCAGCAGCTCGACAGGGTCCACTGAAGCTTTCTTT
TRBJ2-5	TRBV5-1	.	.	CASSLIARATETQYF	TGCGCCAGCAGCTTGATCGCCAGGGCGACGGAGACCCAGTACTTC
TRBJ1-5	TRBV4-1	.	.	CASSQDGVNHEPQHF	TGCGCCAGCAGCCAAGACGGGGTAAACCACGAGCCCCAGCATTTT
TRBJ2-7	TRBV7-9	TRBD1	.	CASSTRDSYEQYF	TGTGCCAGCAGCACCCGGGACAGCTACGAGCAGTACTTC
TRBJ2-7	TRBV28	TRBD1	.	CASSFPGTGVSEQYF	TGTGCCAGCAGTTTTCCCGGGACAGGGGTTAGCGAGCAGTACTTC
TRBJ2-1	TRBV12-5	TRBD2	.	CASGLTSGGEQFF	TGTGCTAGTGGTTTGACTAGCGGGGGTGAGCAGTTCTTC
TRBJ1-2	TRBV18	TRBD1	.	CASSPTGQGQDYGYTF	TGTGCCAGCTCACCGACAGGACAGGGGCAGGACTATGGCTACACCTTC
TRBJ2-2	TRBV27	TRBD2	.	CASTGGLAGVWAGELFF	TGTGCCAGCACCGGGGGGCTAGCGGGAGTATGGGCCGGGGAGCTGTTTTTT
TRBJ2-3	TRBV2	.	.	CASSEALWQGTGTDTQYF	TGTGCCAGCAGTGAAGCGCTTTGGCAGGGAACCGGCACAGATACGCAGTATTTT
TRBJ1-2	TRBV29-1	TRBD1	.	CSVVGTGDGYTF	TGCAGCGTCGTGGGGACAGGGGATGGCTACACCTTC
TRBJ2-1	TRBV30	TRBD2	.	CAWSVGASGPYNEQFF	TGTGCCTGGAGTGTAGGCGCTAGCGGGCCCTACAATGAGCAGTTCTTC
TRBJ2-5	TRBV6-5	.	.	CASTSEQETQYF	TGTGCCAGCACTTCGGAGCAAGAGACCCAGTACTTC
TRBJ2-2	TRBV28	.	.	CASRASSTGELFF	TGTGCCAGCAGGGCTAGTAGCACCGGGGAGCTGTTTTTT
TRBJ2-3	TRBV5-1	TRBD2	.	CASSATSGRKDTQYF	TGCGCCAGCAGCGCAACTAGCGGGAGAAAAGATACGCAGTATTTT
TRBJ1-4	TRBV5-1	.	.	CASSLRGGRSEKLFF	TGCGCCAGCAGCTTGAGGGGGGGCAGGAGTGAAAAACTGTTTTTT
TRBJ2-7	TRBV25-1	TRBD2	.	CASSVGGMSYEQYF	TGTGCCAGCTCGGTGGGGGGGATGTCCTACGAGCAGTACTTC
TRBJ2-3	TRBV19	.	.	CASSKKTGADTQYF	TGTGCCAGTAGTAAAAAGACAGGCGCAGATACGCAGTATTTT
TRBJ2-2	TRBV18	TRBD1	.	CASSPNGQGAGGELFF	TGTGCCAGCTCACCAAATGGACAGGGGGCCGGCGGGGAGCTGTTTTTT
TRBJ1-2	TRBV1	.	.	CTSSHRDRVNYGYTF	TGCACCAGCAGCCACCGGGACAGGGTTAACTATGGCTACACCTTC
TRBJ1-2	TRBV28	.	once	CASSPYRDHVSYGYTF	TGTGCCAGCAGTCCGTACAGGGATCACGTGAGCTATGGCTACACCTTC
TRBJ2-3	TRBV2	TRBD2	.	CASSESSGNTDTQYF	TGTGCCAGCAGTGAGTCTAGCGGGAACACAGATACGCAGTATTTT
TRBJ2-5	TRBV7-9	TRBD2	few	CASSWSGGGKETQYF	TGTGCCAGCAGCTGGAGCGGGGGGGGGAAGGAGACCCAGTACTTC
TRBJ2-1	TRBV5-1	TRBD1	.	CASSGTVKYNEQFF	TGCGCCAGCTCTGGGACAGTCAAATACAATGAGCAGTTCTTC
TRBJ1-5	TRBV2	TRBD1	.	CASSDDRGGQPQHF	TGTGCCAGCAGTGACGACAGGGGTGGTCAGCCCCAGCATTTT
TRBJ1-2	TRBV9	.	.	CASSVGQLLNYGYTF	TGTGCCAGCAGCGTAGGACAGCTCCTCAACTATGGCTACACCTTC
TRBJ2-7	TRBV27	TRBD1	.	CASSRQGIYEQYF	TGTGCCAGCAGCCGACAGGGCATTTACGAGCAGTACTTC
TRBJ2-5	TRBV9	TRBD2	.	CASSVDGGEETQYF	TGTGCCAGCAGCGTAGACGGGGGGGAAGAGACCCAGTACTTC
TRBJ2-3	TRBV23-1	.	.	CASSQFTGPSTDTQYF	TGCGCCAGCAGTCAATTTACAGGTCCCAGCACAGATACGCAGTATTTT
TRBJ2-1	TRBV29-1	TRBD1	.	CTGQGEYNEQFF	TGCACCGGACAGGGGGAGTACAATGAGCAGTTCTTC
TRBJ2-1	TRBV25-1	.	.	CASSQGWDEQFF	TGTGCCAGCAGTCAGGGCTGGGATGAGCAGTTCTTC
TRBJ2-7	TRBV9	TRBD2	.	CASSVAASGRAYEQYF	TGTGCCAGCAGCGTAGCGGCTAGCGGGAGGGCCTACGAGCAGTACTTC
TRBJ1-1	TRBV28	.	.	CASTPSGGNTEAFF	TGTGCCAGCACCCCATCCGGCGGGAACACTGAAGCTTTCTTT
TRBJ2-5	TRBV27	TRBD2	.	CASSLGLAGGQETQYF	TGTGCCAGCAGTCTCGGACTAGCGGGCGGCCAAGAGACCCAGTACTTC
TRBJ2-7	TRBV10-2	.	once	CASSVTYEQYF	TGCGCCAGCAGTGTCACCTACGAGCAGTACTTC
TRBJ1-1	TRBV5-1	TRBD1	.	CASSLGPDRATEAFF	TGCGCCAGCAGCTTGGGACCGGACAGGGCCACTGAAGCTTTCTTT
TRBJ1-1	TRBV20-1	.	.	CSAVTLGQAFF	TGCAGTGCCGTGACCCTGGGGCAAGCTTTCTTT
TRBJ2-3	TRBV4-3	TRBD2	.	CASSQDGTSLSTDTQYF	TGCGCCAGCAGCCAAGATGGGACTAGCCTAAGCACAGATACGCAGTATTTT